This TCR beta chain stems from a study of blood T cell repertoires in COVID-19. This clone came up a few times. Per germline, CDR1 SNHLY and CDR2 FYNNEI. The CDR3 length is 12 residues. Trimming left V 8 bases short and J 3 bases short, with 11 bases between. Original handling: Quantification of nucleated cells was approximated via reference gene primer amplification. The protocol was immunoSEQ multiplex PCR, while the TCRdb copy is restricted to in-frame clones and leaves out a portion. V and J calls plus clone size are reproduced from that table; the DNA served to infer D and trimming. The sample comprises about 350,000 clones, 88% of which are singletons, and under 1.2% rests with the top ten.

The sequencing input was PBMCs or T cells enriched from blood (not recorded which). The V call is TRBV2, the J call TRBJ2-7; D perhaps matches TRBD2 (5 bases). The clonotype was recovered from a woman in her 30s who had been exposed to COVID-19. The CDR3 spells CASSLASYEQYF. In DNA form, the CDR3 reads TGTGCCAGCTCCCTAGCTAGCTACGAGCAGTACTTC.